This TCR beta chain was observed in a study of T cell responses to AZD1222 COVID-19 vaccine. After removal of 3 bases from V and 4 bases from J, the junction contained 15 bases not matched to a gene. Germline V lookup: CDR1 DFQATT, CDR2 SNEGSKA (reference sequence). The CDR3 contains 17 residues. Clones were read by immunoSEQ multiplex PCR, and TCRdb kept only the in-frame ones, dropping some. The table includes more than 120,000 clones, 93% detected once. This clone has just a few counts. The starting material was peripheral blood, obtained on day 0 of AZD1222 vaccination. This receptor was taken from an adult in good health. The chain joins TRBV20-1 to TRBJ1-5; 7 bases agree with TRBD1. The CDR3 DNA follows: TGCAGTGCTAGTCCCCTTACAGGGGCGCTAGGTAATCAGCCCCAGCATTTT. Translation gives CSASPLTGALGNQPQHF.